These 18 T cell receptor beta chains were sequenced from one sample in a study of breast tumors, draining lymph nodes, adjacent tissues. TCRdb independently ran MiXCR on the multiplex PCR reads; one entry per CDR3 protein. The sample carries several thousand distinct CDR3 sequences, under 55% recorded once. Sequencing input: tumor-adjacent breast tissue. The receptors come from a female donor with breast cancer. Some clones in this sample may be carry-over from other donors' samples.

V and J are TRBV27 and TRBJ1-5; maybe TRBD1 (5 bases). Trimming cost V 1 base and J 5 bases, with 9 bases left between them. This CDR3 is built from 14 residues. CDR1 MNHEY and CDR2 SMNVEV come from the germline V gene (reference sequence). The CDR3 bases are TGTGCCAGCAGTTTATATCGGGGGGATCAGCCCCAGCATTTT. It yields the protein CASSLYRGDQPQHF.

Ten or more counts support this clonotype. The rearrangement uses TRBV6-4 and TRBJ2-1; 10 bases agree with TRBD2. V lost 4 bases to trimming and J lost 1 base; unmatched junction nucleotides: 4. Germline V lookup: CDR1 MRHNA, CDR2 SNTAGT. CDR3 size: 16 residues. CDR3 sequence (DNA): TGTGCCAGCAGTGCGGCTAGCGGGAGTTCCTACAATGAGCAGTTCTTC. It encodes CASSAASGSSYNEQFF.

This chain joins TRBV5-1 and TRBJ2-5; 7 bases agree with TRBD1. The V gene's germline CDR1 is SGHRS and CDR2 YFSETQ. The trim removed 2 bases at V and 5 bases at J, leaving 6 bases unmatched. This CDR3 has 14 amino acids. The CDR3, as DNA: TGCGCCAGCAGCTTACCAGGGGGTTGGGAGACCCAGTACTTC. As protein: CASSLPGGWETQYF.

The V gene is TRBV20-1, the J gene TRBJ2-7, with 9 bases aligning to TRBD1. CDR1 and CDR2 (germline): DFQATT, SNEGSKA (reference sequence). This CDR3 spans 12 amino acids. With V trimmed by 6 bases and J by 3 bases, 3 bases remained unmatched. In DNA form, the CDR3 reads TGCAGTGCCCCGACAGGGGGCTACGAGCAGTACTTC. This sequence encodes CSAPTGGYEQYF.

This clonotype was picked up many times. The chain uses TRBV2 and TRBJ2-7; D is undetermined. The CDR3 extends over 12 amino acids. With 3 bases removed from V and 2 bases from J, the gap between germline ends came to 5 bases. Looked up from germline, CDR1 is SNHLY and CDR2 is FYNNEI. The CDR3 loop reads CASSDQAYEQYF. The CDR3 nucleotides are TGTGCCAGCAGTGATCAGGCCTACGAGCAGTACTTC. The full variable domain, in which reference TRBV2 and TRBJ2-7 provide the parts outside the CDR3, is EPEVTQTPSHQVTQMGQEVILRCVPISNHLYFYWYRQILGQKVEFLVSFYNNEISEKSEIFDDQFSVERPDGSNFTLKIRSTKLEDSAMYFCASSDQAYEQYFGPGTRLTVT.

This clonotype was seen repeatedly, ten times or more. This chain links TRBV18 with TRBJ1-4, with a tentative D call TRBD1 (5 bases). The CDR3 is made up of 12 amino acids. The germline gives CDR1 KGHSH, CDR2 LQKENI. Trimming stripped 8 bases from V and 7 bases from J, with 11 bases between. Written as DNA, the CDR3 is TGTGCCAGCGCGGTAAGGGGTGAAAAACTGTTTTTT. As protein: CASAVRGEKLFF. The full variable domain, completed using reference TRBV18 and TRBJ1-4, is NAGVMQNPRHLVRRRGQEARLRCSPMKGHSHVYWYRQLPEEGLKFMVYLQKENIIDESGMPKERFSAEFPKEGPSILRIQQVVRGDSAAYFCASAVRGEKLFFGSGTQLSVL.

This clonotype was seen a handful of times. The rearrangement joins TRBV6-4 to TRBJ1-6; 7 bases are shared with TRBD1. With 2 bases clipped from V and 5 bases from J, the junction kept 0 bases outside the gene matches. The length of the CDR3 is 14 residues. The V gene's germline CDR1 is MRHNA and CDR2 SNTAGT. The CDR3 loop reads CASSDGTDNSPLHF. The CDR3 DNA sequence: TGTGCCAGCAGTGACGGGACAGATAATTCACCCCTCCACTTT.

J is TRBJ2-7 and V is TRBV5-4; tentatively, D is TRBD2 (7 bases). Germline V CDR1 and CDR2: SGHNT, YYREEE (reference sequence). V lost 0 bases and J 4 bases, leaving 14 bases between the germline ends. The CDR3 totals 15 residues. CDR3 DNA sequence: TGTGCCAGCAGCTTGGTCGGGGGGCGTAATTACGAGCAGTACTTC. Amino acids: CASSLVGGRNYEQYF.

This clonotype is labeled as medium-sized. The chain joins TRBV5-4 to TRBJ2-7; TRBD2 matches at 9 bases. This CDR3 comprises 16 residues. Germline V gene data show CDR1 as SGHNT and CDR2 as YYREEE (reference sequence). After removal of 0 bases from V and 2 bases from J, the junction contained 6 bases not matched to a gene. The CDR3 nucleotides are TGTGCCAGCAGCTTGGGGGGCGGGAGGGGAGCCTACGAGCAGTACTTC. Translating gives CASSLGGGRGAYEQYF.

This clonotype was counted at least ten times. This is likely a read error, given that the CDR3 carries no conserved phenylalanine or tryptophan at its end. The gene calls are TRBV4-1 and TRBJ2-3; D remains ambiguous. CDR3 length: 13 amino acids. The V and J ends lost 0 bases and 7 bases respectively, with 8 bases between them. In germline, CDR1 is MGHRA, CDR2 YSYEKL. The CDR3 DNA is TGCGCCAGCAGCCAAGAAGTAAGAAATACGCAGTATTGT. It codes for CASSQEVRNTQYC.

This clonotype qualifies as medium-sized. The chain joins TRBV3-1 to TRBJ1-3; D is unresolved. The CDR3 has 14 residues. Germline V gene sequence: CDR1 LGHDT, CDR2 YNNKEL (reference sequence). V lost 6 bases and J lost 2, with 11 bases in between. CDR3 loop: CASSHRPTGNTIYF. CDR3 coding DNA: TGTGCCAGCAGTCACCGCCCAACTGGAAACACCATATATTTT.

This clonotype was observed at least ten times. The gene calls are TRBV24-1 and TRBJ2-3, with D tentatively TRBD1 (6 bases). The CDR3 length is 18 residues. Trimming left V 4 bases short and J 0 bases short, with 19 bases between. CDR1 is KGHDR, CDR2 SFDVKD, per germline. In nucleotides, the CDR3 is TGTGCCACCAGTGACCGCATCGTCAATCAGGGGAGCACAGATACGCAGTATTTT. This gives the protein CATSDRIVNQGSTDTQYF.

Of note for this clonotype: The junction does not match germline at one end; this may be a read error. The chain combines TRBV29-1 with TRBJ2-7, with D uncertain. Germline V gene lookup returns CDR1 SQVTM and CDR2 ANQGSEA. This CDR3 has 12 amino acids. The CDR3 DNA reads as TGCGGCGTTGTACGAGTCTCCTACGAGCAGTACTTC. This encodes CGVVRVSYEQYF.

The J gene is TRBJ1-2, the V gene TRBV30, with 10 bases aligning to TRBD1. V trimming: 4 bases; J trimming: 5 bases; junction bases outside the gene matches: 4. The germline V gene has CDR1 GTSNPN and CDR2 SVGIG (reference sequence). The CDR3 totals 13 residues. CDR3 bases: TGTGCCTGGACTACGGACAGGGGGTATGGCTACACCTTC. Protein: CAWTTDRGYGYTF.

The V and J genes are TRBV10-3 and TRBJ1-5, with TRBD1 as a possible D gene (6 bases). Germline V gives CDR1 ENHRY, CDR2 SYGVKD. Trimming cost V 0 bases and J 2 bases, with 8 bases left between them. The length of the CDR3 is 15 residues. CDR3 sequence reads: CAISESGGGNQPQHF. CDR3 nucleotide sequence: TGTGCCATCAGTGAGTCCGGGGGCGGCAATCAGCCCCAGCATTTT.

The gene calls are TRBV7-2 and TRBJ2-1; 8 nucleotides agree with TRBD2. The germline V gene encodes CDR1 SGHTA and CDR2 FQGNSA. V was clipped by 4 bases and J by 15 bases; unmatched bases: 14. CDR3 length: 14 residues. This chain's CDR3 is CASSWGGLVAAWFF. CDR3 nucleotide sequence: TGTGCCAGCAGCTGGGGGGGACTAGTAGCGGCTTGGTTCTTC.

The chain links TRBV2 to TRBJ1-2; 7 positions match TRBD1. V gave up 11 bases and J gave up 3 bases; unmatched junction bases: 9. The germline V gene encodes CDR1 SNHLY and CDR2 FYNNEI. The CDR3 is made up of 13 amino acids. CDR3 bases: TGTGCCGGTAACAGGGGATCGGACTATGGCTACACCTTC. Its protein product is CAGNRGSDYGYTF.

This clonotype was counted a few times. V gene TRBV2 combines with J gene TRBJ2-7, with D possibly matching TRBD1 (6 bases). The germline CDR1 and CDR2 sequences are SNHLY and FYNNEI. The CDR3 contains 15 residues. V was pared by 6 bases and J by 0 bases, with 15 bases between. This CDR3 is CASRVGTQRSYEQYF. The CDR3 DNA reads as TGTGCCAGCAGGGTGGGGACACAGCGCTCCTACGAGCAGTACTTC.